The present T cell receptor (beta chain) was sequenced within a study of blood T cell repertoires in COVID-19. Study overall: Samples taken during acute and convalescent COVID-19 were collected in the United States, Italy and Spain. In each case, the material was cDNA or gDNA derived from T cells, B-cell-depleted T cells, or PBMCs.

Seattle cases were enrolled at active infection and followed longitudinally. Germline CDR1 SNHLY, CDR2 FYNNEI. V trimming: 6 bases; J trimming: 6 bases; junction bases outside the gene matches: 17. The CDR3 spans 16 residues. Source study methods: Amplification with reference gene primers provided the estimates of nucleated cell counts. This table comes from immunoSEQ multiplex PCR, and its TCRdb copy is limited to in-frame clones, with some not included. The DNA was the basis for D and trimming; V, J and clone size are from that table. The table has 150,000 or so clones, 85% to 90% seen once; the top ten hold 10% to 15%.

The sequence came from a man in his late teens or twenties with COVID-19, enrolled during active disease. The chain recombines TRBV2 with TRBJ2-7; 7 bases are shared with TRBD1. The specimen was peripheral blood. The DNA for the CDR3 is TGTGCCAGCAGGGGGCTAGGGGGCGATTTCAGGGGCGAGCAGTACTTC. Protein product: CASRGLGGDFRGEQYF. Full variable domain (missing parts from reference TRBV2 and TRBJ2-7): EPEVTQTPSHQVTQMGQEVILRCVPISNHLYFYWYRQILGQKVEFLVSFYNNEISEKSEIFDDQFSVERPDGSNFTLKIRSTKLEDSAMYFCASRGLGGDFRGEQYFGPGTRLTVT.